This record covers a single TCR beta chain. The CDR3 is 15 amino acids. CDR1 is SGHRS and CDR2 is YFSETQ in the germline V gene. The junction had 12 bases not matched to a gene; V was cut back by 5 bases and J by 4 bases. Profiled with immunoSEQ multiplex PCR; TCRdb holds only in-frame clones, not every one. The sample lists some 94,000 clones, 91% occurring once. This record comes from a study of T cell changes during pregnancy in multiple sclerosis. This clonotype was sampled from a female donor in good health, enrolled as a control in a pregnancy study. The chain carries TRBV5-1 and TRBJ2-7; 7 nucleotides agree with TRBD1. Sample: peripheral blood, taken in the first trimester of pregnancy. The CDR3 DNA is TGCGCCAGCAGTCTGGATGTACAGGGGAGATACGAGCAGTACTTC. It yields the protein CASSLDVQGRYEQYF.